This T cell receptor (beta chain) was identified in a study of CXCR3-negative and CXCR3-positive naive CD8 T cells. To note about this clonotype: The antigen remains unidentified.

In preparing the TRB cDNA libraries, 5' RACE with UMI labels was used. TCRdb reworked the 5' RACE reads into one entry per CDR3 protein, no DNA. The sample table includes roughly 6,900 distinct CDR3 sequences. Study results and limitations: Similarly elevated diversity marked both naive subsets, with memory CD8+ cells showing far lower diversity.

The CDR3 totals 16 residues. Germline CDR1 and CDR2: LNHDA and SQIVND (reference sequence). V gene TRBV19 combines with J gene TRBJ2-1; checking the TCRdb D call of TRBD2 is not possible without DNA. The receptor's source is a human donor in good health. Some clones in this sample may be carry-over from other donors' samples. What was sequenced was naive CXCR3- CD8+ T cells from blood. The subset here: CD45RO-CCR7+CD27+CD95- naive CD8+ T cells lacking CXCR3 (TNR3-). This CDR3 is CASSTRLAGAYNEQFF.